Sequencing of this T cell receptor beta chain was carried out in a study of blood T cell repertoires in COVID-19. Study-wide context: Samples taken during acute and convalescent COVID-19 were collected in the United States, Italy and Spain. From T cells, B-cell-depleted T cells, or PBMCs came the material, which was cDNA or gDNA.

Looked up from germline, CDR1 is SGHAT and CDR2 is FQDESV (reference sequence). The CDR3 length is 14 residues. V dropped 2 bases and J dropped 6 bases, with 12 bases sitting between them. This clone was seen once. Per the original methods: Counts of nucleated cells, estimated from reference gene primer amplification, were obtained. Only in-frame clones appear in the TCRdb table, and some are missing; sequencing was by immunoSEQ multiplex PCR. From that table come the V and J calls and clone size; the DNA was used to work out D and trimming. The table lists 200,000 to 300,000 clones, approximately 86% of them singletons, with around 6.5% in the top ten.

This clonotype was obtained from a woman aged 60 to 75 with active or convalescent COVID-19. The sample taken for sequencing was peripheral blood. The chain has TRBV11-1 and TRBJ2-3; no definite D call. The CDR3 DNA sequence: TGTGCCAGCAGCTTAAACCACCACACCGATACGCAGTATTTT. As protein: CASSLNHHTDTQYF.